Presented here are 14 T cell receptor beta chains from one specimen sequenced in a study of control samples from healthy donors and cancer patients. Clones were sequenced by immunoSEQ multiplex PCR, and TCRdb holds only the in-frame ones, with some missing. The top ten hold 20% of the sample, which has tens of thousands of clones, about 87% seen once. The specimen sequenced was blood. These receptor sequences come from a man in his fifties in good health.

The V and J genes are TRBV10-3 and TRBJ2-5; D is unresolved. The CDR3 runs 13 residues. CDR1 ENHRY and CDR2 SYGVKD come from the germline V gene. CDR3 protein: CASHVDLQETQYF. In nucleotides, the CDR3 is TGTGCAAGTCATGTGGATTTACAAGAGACCCAGTACTTC.

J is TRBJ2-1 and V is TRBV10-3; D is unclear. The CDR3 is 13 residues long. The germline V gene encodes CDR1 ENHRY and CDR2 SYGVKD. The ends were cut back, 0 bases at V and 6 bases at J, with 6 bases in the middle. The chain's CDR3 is CAISESRSNEQFF. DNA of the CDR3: TGTGCCATCAGTGAGTCTCGGAGCAATGAGCAGTTCTTC.

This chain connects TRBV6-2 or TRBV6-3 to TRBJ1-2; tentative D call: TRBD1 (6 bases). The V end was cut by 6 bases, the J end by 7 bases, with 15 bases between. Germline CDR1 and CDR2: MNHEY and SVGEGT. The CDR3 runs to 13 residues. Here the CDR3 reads CASSQQGARGYTF. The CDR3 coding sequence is TGTGCCAGCAGCCAACAGGGTGCGCGTGGCTACACCTTC.

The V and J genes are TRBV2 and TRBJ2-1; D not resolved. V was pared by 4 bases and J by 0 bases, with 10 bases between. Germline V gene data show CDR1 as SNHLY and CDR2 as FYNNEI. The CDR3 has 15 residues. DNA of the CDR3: TGTGCCAGCAGTGTAGAGTCGGTCTCCTACAATGAGCAGTTCTTC. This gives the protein CASSVESVSYNEQFF.

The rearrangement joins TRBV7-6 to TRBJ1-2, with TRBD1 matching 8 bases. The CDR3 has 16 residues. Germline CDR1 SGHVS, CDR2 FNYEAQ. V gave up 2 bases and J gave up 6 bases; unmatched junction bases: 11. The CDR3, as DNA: TGTGCCAGCAGCTTAAGCCCAAAGACAGGGGTCCATGGCTACACCTTC. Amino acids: CASSLSPKTGVHGYTF.

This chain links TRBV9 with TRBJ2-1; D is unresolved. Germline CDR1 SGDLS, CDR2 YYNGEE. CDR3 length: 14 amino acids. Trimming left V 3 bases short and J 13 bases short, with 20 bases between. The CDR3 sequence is CASSEGDILGSQFF. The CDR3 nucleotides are TGTGCCAGCAGCGAAGGCGACATTCTCGGGTCCCAGTTCTTC.

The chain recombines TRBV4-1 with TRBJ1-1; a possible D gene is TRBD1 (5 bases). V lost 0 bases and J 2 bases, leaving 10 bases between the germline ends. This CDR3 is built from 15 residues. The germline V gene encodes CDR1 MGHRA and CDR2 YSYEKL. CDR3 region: CASSQDFRGNTEAFF. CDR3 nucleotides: TGCGCCAGCAGCCAAGATTTTAGGGGAAACACTGAAGCTTTCTTT.

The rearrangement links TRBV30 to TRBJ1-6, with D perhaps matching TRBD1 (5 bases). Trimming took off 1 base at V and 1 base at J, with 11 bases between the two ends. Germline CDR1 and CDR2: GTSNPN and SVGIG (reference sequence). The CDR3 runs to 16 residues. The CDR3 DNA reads TGTGCCTGGAGTGGGGAAGGGGCGTCCTATAATTCACCCCTCCACTTT. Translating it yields CAWSGEGASYNSPLHF.

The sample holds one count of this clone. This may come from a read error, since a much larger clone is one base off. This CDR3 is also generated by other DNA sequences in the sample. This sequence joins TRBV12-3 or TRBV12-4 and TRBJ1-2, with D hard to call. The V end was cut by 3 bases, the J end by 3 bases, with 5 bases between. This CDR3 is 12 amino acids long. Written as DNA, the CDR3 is TGTGCCAGCAGTTTGGGTTACTATGGCTACACCTTC. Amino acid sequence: CASSLGYYGYTF.

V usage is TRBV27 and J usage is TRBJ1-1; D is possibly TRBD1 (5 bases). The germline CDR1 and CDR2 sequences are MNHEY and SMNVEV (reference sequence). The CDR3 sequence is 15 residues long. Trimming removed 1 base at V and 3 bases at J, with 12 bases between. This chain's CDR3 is CASSLFKGTDTEAFF. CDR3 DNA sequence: TGTGCCAGCAGTTTATTCAAGGGGACGGACACTGAAGCTTTCTTT.

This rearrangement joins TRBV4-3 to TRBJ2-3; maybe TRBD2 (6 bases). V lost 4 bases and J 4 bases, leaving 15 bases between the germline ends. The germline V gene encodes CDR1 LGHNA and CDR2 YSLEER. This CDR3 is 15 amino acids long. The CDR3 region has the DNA TGCGCCAGCAGCCTCCTTTACGGGAGACCAGATACGCAGTATTTT. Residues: CASSLLYGRPDTQYF.

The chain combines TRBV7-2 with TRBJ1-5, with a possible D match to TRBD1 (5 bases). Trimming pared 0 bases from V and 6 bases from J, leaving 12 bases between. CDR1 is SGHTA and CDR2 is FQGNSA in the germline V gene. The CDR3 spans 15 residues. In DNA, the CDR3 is TGTGCCAGCAGCTTAGCGTTGGGGACCGCTCAGCCCCAGCATTTT. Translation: CASSLALGTAQPQHF.

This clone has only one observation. DNA for the CDR3: TGTGCCAGCAGTTTCCTTGGCGGCCTTAGCTCCTACGAGCAGTACTTC. Translating gives CASSFLGGLSSYEQYF. The chain joins TRBV6-5 to TRBJ2-7; unclear D gene. Germline V lookup: CDR1 MNHEY, CDR2 SVGAGI. V shed 4 bases and J shed 0 bases, with 16 bases lying between them. The CDR3 has 16 amino acids.

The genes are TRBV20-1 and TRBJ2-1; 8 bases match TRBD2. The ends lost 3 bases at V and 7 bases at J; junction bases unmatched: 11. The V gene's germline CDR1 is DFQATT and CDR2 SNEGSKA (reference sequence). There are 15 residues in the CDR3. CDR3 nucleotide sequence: TGCAGTGCTAGTCTGCGGGAGGCTACATGGAATGAGCAGTTCTTC. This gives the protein CSASLREATWNEQFF.